The sequence of this T cell receptor (beta chain) was determined in a study of T cell responses to AZD1222 COVID-19 vaccine. Study-level findings and limits: At study baseline, merely over 5 AZD1222 recipients were seropositive.

Profiled with immunoSEQ multiplex PCR; TCRdb holds only in-frame clones, not every one. The sample has about 110,000 clones, over 90% seen once. Deletions cut 1 base from V and 2 bases from J, with 7 bases between. The CDR3 spans 14 residues. From germline, CDR1 is LGHDT and CDR2 YNNKEL (reference sequence). Points on this clone: Its specificity is not known.

This specimen was peripheral blood, taken 28 days after the second AZD1222 dose. This sequence was found in an adult who received the AZD1222 COVID-19 vaccine. The gene calls are TRBV3-1 (or the pseudogene TRBV3-2) and TRBJ2-3; D not resolved. CDR3 amino acids: CASSQVVNTDTQYF. For the CDR3, the DNA is TGTGCCAGCAGCCAAGTCGTAAACACAGATACGCAGTATTTT.